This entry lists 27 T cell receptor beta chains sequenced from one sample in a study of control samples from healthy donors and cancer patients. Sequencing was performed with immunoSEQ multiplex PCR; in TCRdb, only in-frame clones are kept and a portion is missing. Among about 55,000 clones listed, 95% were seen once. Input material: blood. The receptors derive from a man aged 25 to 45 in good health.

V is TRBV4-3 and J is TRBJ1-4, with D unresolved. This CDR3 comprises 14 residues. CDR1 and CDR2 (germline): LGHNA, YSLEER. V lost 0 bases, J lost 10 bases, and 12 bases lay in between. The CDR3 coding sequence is TGCGCCAGCAGCCAAGATCCTGGCTACGGAAAACTGTTTTTT. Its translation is CASSQDPGYGKLFF.

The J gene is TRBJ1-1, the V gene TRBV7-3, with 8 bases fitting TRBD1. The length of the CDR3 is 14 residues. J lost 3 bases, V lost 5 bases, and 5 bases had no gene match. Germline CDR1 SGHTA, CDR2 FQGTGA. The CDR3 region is CASSQHRGDTEAFF. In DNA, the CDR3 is TGTGCCAGCAGCCAACACAGGGGGGACACTGAAGCTTTCTTT.

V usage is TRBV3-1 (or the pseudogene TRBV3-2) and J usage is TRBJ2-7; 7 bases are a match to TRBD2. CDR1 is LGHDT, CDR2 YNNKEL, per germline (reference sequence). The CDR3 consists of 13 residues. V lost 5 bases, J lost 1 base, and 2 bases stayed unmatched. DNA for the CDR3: TGTGCCAGCAGCTTCGGGGGGTCCTACGAGCAGTACTTC. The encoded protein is CASSFGGSYEQYF.

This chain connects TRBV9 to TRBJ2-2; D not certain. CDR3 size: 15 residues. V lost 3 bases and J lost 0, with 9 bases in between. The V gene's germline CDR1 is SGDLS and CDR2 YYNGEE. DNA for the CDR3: TGTGCCAGCAGCGGGTCCAGCGCGAACACCGGGGAGCTGTTTTTT. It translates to CASSGSSANTGELFF.

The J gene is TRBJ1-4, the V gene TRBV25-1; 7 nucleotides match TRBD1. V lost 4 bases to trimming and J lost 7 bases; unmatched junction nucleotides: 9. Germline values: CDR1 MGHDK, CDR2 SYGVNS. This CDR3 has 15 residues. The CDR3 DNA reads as TGTGCCAGCAGTGTATCCCGACAGGGCGGTGAAAAACTGTTTTTT. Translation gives CASSVSRQGGEKLFF.

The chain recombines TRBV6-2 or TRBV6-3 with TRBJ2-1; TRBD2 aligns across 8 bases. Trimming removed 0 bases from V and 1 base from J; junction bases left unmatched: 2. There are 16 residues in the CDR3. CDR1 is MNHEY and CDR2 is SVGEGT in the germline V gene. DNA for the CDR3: TGTGCCAGCAGTTACTCTACTAGCGGTTCCTACAATGAGCAGTTCTTC. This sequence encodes CASSYSTSGSYNEQFF.

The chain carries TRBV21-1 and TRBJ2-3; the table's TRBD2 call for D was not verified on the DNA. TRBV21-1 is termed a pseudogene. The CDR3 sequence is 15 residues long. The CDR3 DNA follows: TGTGCCAGCAGTCCCCGGCTAGCGGGCACAGATACGCAGTATTTT. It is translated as CASSPRLAGTDTQYF.

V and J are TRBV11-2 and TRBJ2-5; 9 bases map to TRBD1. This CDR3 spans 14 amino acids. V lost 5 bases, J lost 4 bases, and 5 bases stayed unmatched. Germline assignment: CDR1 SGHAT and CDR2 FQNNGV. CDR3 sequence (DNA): TGTGCCAGCAGCCAACAGGGGGCGGGAGAGACCCAGTACTTC. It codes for CASSQQGAGETQYF.

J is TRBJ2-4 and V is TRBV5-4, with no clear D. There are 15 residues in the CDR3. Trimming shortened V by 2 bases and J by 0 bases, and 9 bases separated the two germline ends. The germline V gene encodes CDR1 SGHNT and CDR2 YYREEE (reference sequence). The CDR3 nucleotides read TGTGCCAGCAGCTTTGGGTTGACAGCCAAAAACATTCAGTACTTC. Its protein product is CASSFGLTAKNIQYF.

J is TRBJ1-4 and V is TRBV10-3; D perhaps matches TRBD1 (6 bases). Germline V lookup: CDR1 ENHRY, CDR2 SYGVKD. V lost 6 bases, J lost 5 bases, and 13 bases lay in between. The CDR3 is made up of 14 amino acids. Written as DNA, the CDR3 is TGTGCCATCAGCCAAGACAGGAACAATGAAAAACTGTTTTTT. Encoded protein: CAISQDRNNEKLFF.

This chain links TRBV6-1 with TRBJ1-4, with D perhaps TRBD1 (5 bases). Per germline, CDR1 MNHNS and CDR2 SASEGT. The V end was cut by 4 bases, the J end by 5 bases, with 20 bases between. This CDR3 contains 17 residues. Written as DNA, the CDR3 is TGTGCCAGCAGTGCCTTAGGGACCGGGGGTGCGAATGAAAAACTGTTTTTT. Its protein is CASSALGTGGANEKLFF.

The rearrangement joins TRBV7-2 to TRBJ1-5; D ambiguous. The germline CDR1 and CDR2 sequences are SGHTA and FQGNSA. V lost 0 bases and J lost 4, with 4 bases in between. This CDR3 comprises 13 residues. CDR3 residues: CASSLARNQPQHF. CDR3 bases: TGTGCCAGCAGCTTAGCACGGAATCAGCCCCAGCATTTT.

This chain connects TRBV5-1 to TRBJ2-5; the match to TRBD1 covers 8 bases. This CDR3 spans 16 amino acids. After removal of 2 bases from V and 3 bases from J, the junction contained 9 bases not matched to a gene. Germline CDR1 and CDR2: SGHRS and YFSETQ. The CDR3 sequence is CASSFTPPTGEETQYF. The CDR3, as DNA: TGCGCCAGCAGCTTTACCCCTCCGACAGGGGAAGAGACCCAGTACTTC.

The CDR3 protein is CASSAAGTGAYEQYF. CDR3 nucleotide sequence: TGTGCCAGCAGTGCAGCCGGGACAGGAGCCTACGAGCAGTACTTC. This rearrangement joins TRBV6-1 to TRBJ2-7; 8 nucleotides agree with TRBD1. CDR3 length equals 15 residues. Germline trimming cut 4 bases from V and 2 bases from J; bases unmatched to any gene: 7. The germline V gene has CDR1 MNHNS and CDR2 SASEGT.

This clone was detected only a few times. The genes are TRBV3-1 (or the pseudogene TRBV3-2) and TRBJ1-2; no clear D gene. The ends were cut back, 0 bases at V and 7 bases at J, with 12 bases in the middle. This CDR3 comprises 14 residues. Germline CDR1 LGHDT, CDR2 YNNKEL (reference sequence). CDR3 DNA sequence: TGTGCCAGCAGCCAAGAGGGAGGGTTGGTTGGCTACACCTTC. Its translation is CASSQEGGLVGYTF.

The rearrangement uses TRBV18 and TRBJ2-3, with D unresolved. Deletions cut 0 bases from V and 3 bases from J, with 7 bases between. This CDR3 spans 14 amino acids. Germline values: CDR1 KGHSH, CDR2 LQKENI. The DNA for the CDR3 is TGTGCCAGCTCACCACCTTTGGGGACAGATACGCAGTATTTT. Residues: CASSPPLGTDTQYF.

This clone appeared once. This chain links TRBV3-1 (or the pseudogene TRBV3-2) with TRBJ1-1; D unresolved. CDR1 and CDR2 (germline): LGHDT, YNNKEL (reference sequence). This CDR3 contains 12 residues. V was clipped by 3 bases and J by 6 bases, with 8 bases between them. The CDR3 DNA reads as TGTGCCAGCAGCCATGGGATGGCTGAAGCTTTCTTT. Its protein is CASSHGMAEAFF.

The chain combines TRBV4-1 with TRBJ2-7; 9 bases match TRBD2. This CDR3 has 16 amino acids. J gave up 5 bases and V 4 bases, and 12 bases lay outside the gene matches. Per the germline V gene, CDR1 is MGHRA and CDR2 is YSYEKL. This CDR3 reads CASSREVSGRIDEQYF. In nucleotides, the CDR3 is TGCGCCAGCAGCCGGGAGGTCAGCGGGAGGATCGACGAGCAGTACTTC.

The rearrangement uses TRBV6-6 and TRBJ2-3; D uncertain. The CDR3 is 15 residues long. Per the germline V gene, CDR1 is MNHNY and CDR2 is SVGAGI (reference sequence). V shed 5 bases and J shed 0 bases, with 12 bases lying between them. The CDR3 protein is CASSRSFGSTDTQYF. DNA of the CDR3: TGTGCCAGCAGTCGAAGTTTCGGCAGCACAGATACGCAGTATTTT.

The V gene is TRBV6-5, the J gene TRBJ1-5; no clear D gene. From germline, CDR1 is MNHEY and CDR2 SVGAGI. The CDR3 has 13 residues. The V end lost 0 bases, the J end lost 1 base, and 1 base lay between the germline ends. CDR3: CASSYSSNQPQHF. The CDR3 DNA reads TGTGCCAGCAGTTACTCCAGCAATCAGCCCCAGCATTTT.

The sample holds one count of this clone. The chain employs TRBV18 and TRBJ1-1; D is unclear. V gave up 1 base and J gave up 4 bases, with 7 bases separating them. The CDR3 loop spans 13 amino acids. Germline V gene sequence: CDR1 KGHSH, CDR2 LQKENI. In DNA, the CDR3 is TGTGCCAGCTCACCACAGGGTCCCACTGAAGCTTTCTTT. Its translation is CASSPQGPTEAFF.

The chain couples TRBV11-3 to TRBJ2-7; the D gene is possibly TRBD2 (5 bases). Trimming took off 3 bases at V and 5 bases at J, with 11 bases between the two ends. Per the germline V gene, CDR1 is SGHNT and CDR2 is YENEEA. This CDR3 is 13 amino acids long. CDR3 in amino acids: CASSFTRENEQYF. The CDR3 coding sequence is TGTGCCAGCAGCTTTACTAGAGAAAACGAGCAGTACTTC.

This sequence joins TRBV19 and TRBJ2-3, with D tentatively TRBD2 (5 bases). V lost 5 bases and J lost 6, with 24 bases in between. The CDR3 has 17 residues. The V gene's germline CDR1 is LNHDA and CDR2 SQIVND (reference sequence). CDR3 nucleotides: TGTGCCAGTAGTCCACTCCGAGGACCCGCGTCGGGGGATACGCAGTATTTT. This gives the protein CASSPLRGPASGDTQYF. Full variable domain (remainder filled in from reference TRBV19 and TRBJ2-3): DGGITQSPKYLFRKEGQNVTLSCEQNLNHDAMYWYRQDPGQGLRLIYYSQIVNDFQKGDIAEGYSVSREKKESFPLTVTSAQKNPTAFYLCASSPLRGPASGDTQYFGPGTRLTVL.

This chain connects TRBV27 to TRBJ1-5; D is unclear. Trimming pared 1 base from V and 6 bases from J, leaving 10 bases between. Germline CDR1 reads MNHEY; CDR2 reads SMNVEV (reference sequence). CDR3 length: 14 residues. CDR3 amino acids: CASSLLGLGQPQHF. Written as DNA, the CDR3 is TGTGCCAGCAGTTTATTGGGGTTGGGTCAGCCCCAGCATTTT.

In DNA form, the CDR3 reads TGTGCCTGGAGTAGGGAAAACTATGGCTACACCTTC. Translation gives CAWSRENYGYTF. V usage is TRBV30 and J usage is TRBJ1-2; the D is unclear. Germline values: CDR1 GTSNPN, CDR2 SVGIG (reference sequence). With 2 bases removed from V and 2 bases from J, the gap between germline ends came to 6 bases. The length of the CDR3 is 12 residues.

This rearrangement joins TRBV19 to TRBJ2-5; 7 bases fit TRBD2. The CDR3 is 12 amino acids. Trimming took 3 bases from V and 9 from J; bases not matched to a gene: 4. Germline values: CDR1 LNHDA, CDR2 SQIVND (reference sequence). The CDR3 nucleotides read TGTGCCAGTAGTATCGCAGGGAGGGCCCAGTACTTC. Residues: CASSIAGRAQYF.

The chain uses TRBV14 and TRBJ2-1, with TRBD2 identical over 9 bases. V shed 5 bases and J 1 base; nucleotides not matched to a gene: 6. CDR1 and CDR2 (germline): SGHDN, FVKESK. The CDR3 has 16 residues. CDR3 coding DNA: TGTGCCAGCAGCTCTCTAGCGGGATGGTCCTACAATGAGCAGTTCTTC. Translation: CASSSLAGWSYNEQFF.